A single sample is the source of the 8 T cell receptor beta chains below, sequenced in a study of blood T cells in healthy people across ages. A second roughly 6 to 11 cycle PCR used barcoded and J-beta primers. TCRdb processed the 5' RACE reads anew with MiXCR; each CDR3 protein has one entry. The table shows approximately 580,000 distinct CDR3 sequences, with nearly 25% occurring only once. In addition, the sample was reused for a study of T cells of mothers and their children.

The sequenced material came from blood. Source of these receptors: a boy aged 5 to 17 in good health.

This clonotype has just a few counts. CDR3 in DNA: TGTGCCAGCAGCGTACCCAGGGGGCTCGGTGAAAAACTGTTTTTT. This sequence encodes CASSVPRGLGEKLFF. The V and J genes are TRBV7-2 and TRBJ1-4; the match to TRBD1 covers 8 bases. The CDR3 extends over 15 amino acids. The V segment lost 5 bases and the J segment 7 bases; nucleotides outside the gene matches: 9. The V gene's germline CDR1 is SGHTA and CDR2 FQGNSA.

This clonotype was observed many times. The chain has TRBV4-3 and TRBJ2-5, with 7 positions matching TRBD1. This CDR3 is 16 amino acids long. J was trimmed by 5 bases and V by 8 bases; bases with no gene match: 17. Germline V gene sequence: CDR1 LGHNA, CDR2 YSLEER. Here the CDR3 reads CASRSPGEGGCETQYF. Here the CDR3 DNA reads TGCGCCAGCCGCAGTCCTGGAGAAGGGGGCTGTGAGACCCAGTACTTC.

This clonotype has at least ten counts. The chain employs TRBV4-3 and TRBJ2-3; D ambiguous. V lost 0 bases, J lost 0 bases, and 13 bases lay in between. Germline V gene lookup returns CDR1 LGHNA and CDR2 YSLEER. The CDR3 consists of 17 residues. CDR3 loop: CASSQDTVASSTDTQYF. The CDR3 DNA follows: TGCGCCAGCAGCCAAGATACGGTTGCCTCTAGCACAGATACGCAGTATTTT.

V is TRBV9 and J is TRBJ2-5; D may be TRBD1 (6 bases). Gene TRBJ2-7 matches the end of the DNA better, so the J call may be wrong. Germline lookup yields CDR1 SGDLS and CDR2 YYNGEE. The CDR3 extends over 19 amino acids. CDR3 in amino acids: CASSSPGQKTGTAGDEQYF. CDR3 nucleotide sequence: TGTGCCAGCAGCTCCCCCGGACAAAAAACAGGGACCGCGGGTGACGAGCAGTACTTC.

This clonotype was observed at least ten times. This chain uses TRBV7-8 with TRBJ2-5; D is unclear. V gave up 3 bases and J gave up 3 bases, with 17 bases separating them. Germline CDR1 SGHVS, CDR2 FQNEAQ. This CDR3 comprises 16 residues. CDR3 nucleotides: TGTGCCAGCAGCTTCCCTTCGGTCCGGCGCGAAGAGACCCAGTACTTC. Protein sequence: CASSFPSVRREETQYF.

V gene TRBV5-1 combines with J gene TRBJ2-1; 9 bases agree with TRBD2. V lost 0 bases, J lost 8 bases, and 6 bases stayed unmatched. The germline gives CDR1 SGHRS, CDR2 YFSETQ. CDR3 length: 15 amino acids. As DNA, the CDR3 is TGCGCCAGCAGCTTGGACGCGGGAGGGCCCGATGAGCAGTTCTTC. Amino acids: CASSLDAGGPDEQFF.

This chain joins TRBV7-8 and TRBJ2-3; possibly TRBD1 for D (6 bases). The CDR3 covers 16 residues. The germline V and J ends were trimmed by 5 bases and 0 bases, with 15 bases remaining between them. Germline V gene lookup returns CDR1 SGHVS and CDR2 FQNEAQ. The CDR3 DNA reads as TGTGCCAGCAGCCCACTGGGGGCCCCAAGCACAGATACGCAGTATTTT. Translated: CASSPLGAPSTDTQYF.

The chain links TRBV20-1 to TRBJ1-1; D not resolved. V was clipped by 3 bases and J by 11 bases, with 16 bases between them. This CDR3 is built from 12 residues. The germline gives CDR1 DFQATT, CDR2 SNEGSKA (reference sequence). The CDR3: CSASSGPTAAFF. CDR3 DNA sequence: TGCAGTGCTAGCTCGGGTCCAACGGCGGCTTTCTTT.